One sample yielded the 24 T cell receptor beta chains listed below, sequenced in a study of cytomegalovirus exposure and HLA in healthy donors. The primer mix had 60 Vbeta and 13 Jbeta primers. Assay used: immunoSEQ multiplex PCR; TCRdb lists only in-frame clones, some missing. The table has approximately 100,000 clones, 70% seen once. Sequenced material: PBMCs. The receptors shown here come from a man in his forties in good health and CMV-seropositive.

The CDR3 coding sequence is TGTGCCAGCTCACCATCCGGGACAGGGGCGTTTGAAGCTTTCTTT. Protein sequence: CASSPSGTGAFEAFF. This chain joins TRBV18 and TRBJ1-1, with 10 nucleotides matching TRBD1. This CDR3 has 15 amino acids. Trimming removed 2 bases from V and 7 bases from J; junction bases left unmatched: 7. Germline assignment: CDR1 KGHSH and CDR2 LQKENI. Complete variable domain (other parts from reference TRBV18 and TRBJ1-1): NAGVMQNPRHLVRRRGQEARLRCSPMKGHSHVYWYRQLPEEGLKFMVYLQKENIIDESGMPKERFSAEFPKEGPSILRIQQVVRGDSAAYFCASSPSGTGAFEAFFGQGTRLTVV.

This clone was found once. This chain links TRBV18 with TRBJ2-3; D possibly corresponds to TRBD2 (5 bases). Trimming took 2 bases from V and 1 from J, leaving 10 bases between them. Germline values: CDR1 KGHSH, CDR2 LQKENI. This CDR3 region has 15 residues. Here the CDR3 reads CASSPFSVGTDTQYF. CDR3 in DNA: TGTGCCAGCTCACCATTTAGCGTCGGCACAGATACGCAGTATTTT.

The rearrangement links TRBV4-1 to TRBJ2-5; 8 bases are shared with TRBD2. The CDR3 covers 17 residues. The trim removed 4 bases at V and 1 base at J, leaving 11 bases unmatched. In germline, CDR1 is MGHRA, CDR2 YSYEKL. The CDR3 bases are TGCGCCAGCAGCCGTCCCGGGACTAGTGGGGGCCAAGAGACCCAGTACTTC. It translates to CASSRPGTSGGQETQYF.

This sequence joins TRBV6-6 and TRBJ1-1, with unresolved D. The CDR3 consists of 11 residues. The V end lost 3 bases, the J end lost 6 bases, and 5 bases lay between the germline ends. Looked up from germline, CDR1 is MNHNY and CDR2 is SVGAGI (reference sequence). The CDR3 DNA sequence: TGTGCCAGCAGTTATCGTTCTGAAGCTTTCTTT. Amino acid sequence: CASSYRSEAFF.

J is TRBJ1-1 and V is TRBV9; 7 bases align to TRBD1. This CDR3 spans 16 amino acids. The germline CDR1 and CDR2 sequences are SGDLS and YYNGEE. The V and J ends lost 0 bases and 1 base, in that order; junction bases with no gene match: 6. CDR3 sequence: CASSVASGTANTEAFF. CDR3 nucleotide sequence: TGTGCCAGCAGCGTAGCATCGGGGACAGCGAACACTGAAGCTTTCTTT. The whole variable domain, filled in from reference TRBV9 and TRBJ1-1, reads DSGVTQTPKHLITATGQRVTLRCSPRSGDLSVYWYQQSLDQGLQFLIQYYNGEERAKGNILERFSAQQFPDLHSELNLSSLELGDSALYFCASSVASGTANTEAFFGQGTRLTVV.

The CDR3 region is CASRFQGTGNTIYF. CDR3 nucleotides: TGCGCCAGCAGATTTCAGGGGACTGGAAACACCATATATTTT. V gene TRBV5-1 combines with J gene TRBJ1-3; possible D gene TRBD1, 6 bases. This CDR3 contains 14 residues. V was shortened by 5 bases and J by 2 bases, with 11 bases between the two germline ends. Germline CDR1 is SGHRS and CDR2 is YFSETQ.

The gene calls are TRBV6-5 and TRBJ1-2, with D unclear. With 5 bases removed from V and 2 bases from J, the gap between germline ends came to 12 bases. Germline values: CDR1 MNHEY, CDR2 SVGAGI. This CDR3 region has 14 residues. The CDR3 sequence: CASSDGPENYGYTF. DNA for the CDR3: TGTGCCAGCAGTGATGGGCCAGAAAACTATGGCTACACCTTC.

The rearrangement joins TRBV9 to TRBJ2-3, with D maybe TRBD2 (7 bases). The germline V gene has CDR1 SGDLS and CDR2 YYNGEE. V was clipped by 3 bases and J by 1 base, with 15 bases between them. The CDR3 is 16 residues long. The CDR3 reads CASSAPRGAGTDTQYF. In nucleotides, the CDR3 is TGTGCCAGCAGCGCGCCCCGGGGGGCGGGCACAGATACGCAGTATTTT.

The chain links TRBV27 to TRBJ2-2; D possibly corresponds to TRBD2 (5 bases). V was pared by 3 bases and J by 5 bases, with 7 bases between. CDR3 length: 13 amino acids. Germline loops: CDR1 MNHEY, CDR2 SMNVEV (reference sequence). The CDR3 DNA sequence: TGTGCCAGCAGTTTTGCGGGTACCGGGGAGCTGTTTTTT. It is translated as CASSFAGTGELFF.

The chain carries TRBV6-1 and TRBJ2-7; TRBD1 is a possible D gene (5 bases). V lost 2 bases to trimming and J lost 3 bases, with 8 bases between them. Germline CDR1 and CDR2: MNHNS and SASEGT. This CDR3 has 13 residues. CDR3 coding DNA: TGTGCCAGCAGTGAAACAGGTTTCTACGAGCAGTACTTC. This codes for CASSETGFYEQYF.

This clone was counted only a few times. The chain has TRBV18 and TRBJ2-7, with 10 bases that match TRBD1. V gave up 6 bases and J gave up 5 bases; unmatched junction bases: 4. This CDR3 is 13 amino acids long. The germline V gene has CDR1 KGHSH and CDR2 LQKENI. The CDR3 spells CASSRDRGNEQYV. Written as DNA, the CDR3 is TGTGCCAGCTCCCGGGACAGGGGCAACGAGCAGTACGTC.

The chain uses TRBV7-3 and TRBJ1-1; D may be TRBD1 (5 bases). Germline V lookup: CDR1 SGHTA, CDR2 FQGTGA. The CDR3 spans 14 residues. Deletions cut 0 bases from V and 0 bases from J, with 5 bases between. The CDR3 coding sequence is TGTGCCAGCAGCTTAACAGGGGTGAACACTGAAGCTTTCTTT. Translating it yields CASSLTGVNTEAFF.

The chain links TRBV28 to TRBJ2-7; maybe TRBD1 (6 bases). V gave up 0 bases and J gave up 3 bases, with 9 bases separating them. CDR1 and CDR2 from the germline V gene are MDHEN and SYDVKM. CDR3 length equals 14 residues. Written as DNA, the CDR3 is TGTGCCAGCAGTTTATGGGGGGCGGGCTACGAGCAGTACTTC. This gives the protein CASSLWGAGYEQYF. Filled out from reference TRBV28 and TRBJ2-7, the complete variable domain reads DVKVTQSSRYLVKRTGEKVFLECVQDMDHENMFWYRQDPGLGLRLIYFSYDVKMKEKGDIPEGYSVSREKKERFSLILESASTNQTSMYLCASSLWGAGYEQYFGPGTRLTVT.

The chain joins TRBV7-9 to TRBJ2-3, with 9 bases identical to TRBD2. With V trimmed by 5 bases and J by 3 bases, 6 bases remained unmatched. In germline, CDR1 is SEHNR, CDR2 FQNEAQ (reference sequence). The CDR3 is made up of 15 amino acids. The CDR3 coding sequence is TGTGCCAGCAGCGATAGCGGGAGAGGGACAGATACGCAGTATTTT. As protein: CASSDSGRGTDTQYF.

The gene calls are TRBV19 and TRBJ1-1; 11 positions match TRBD1. Looked up from germline, CDR1 is LNHDA and CDR2 is SQIVND (reference sequence). J gave up 10 bases and V 7 bases, and 8 bases lay outside the gene matches. CDR3 size: 13 residues. CDR3 sequence (DNA): TGTGCCAGTACTGCGGACAGGGGGCGCGGAGCTTTCTTT. Residues: CASTADRGRGAFF.

V and J are TRBV4-1 and TRBJ2-2; a weak D match, TRBD2 (6 bases). V was pared by 7 bases and J by 5 bases, with 17 bases between. The CDR3 is made up of 15 amino acids. In germline, CDR1 is MGHRA, CDR2 YSYEKL. CDR3 in DNA: TGCGCCAGCACCCCTCTACTAGCCCGGACCGGGGAGCTGTTTTTT. This translates into CASTPLLARTGELFF.

The sample holds a few counts of this clone. The chain uses TRBV6-6 and TRBJ2-3, with 12 bases fitting TRBD2. Germline V gene data show CDR1 as MNHNY and CDR2 as SVGAGI (reference sequence). The CDR3 is 14 residues long. V shed 4 bases, J shed 5 bases, and the junction held 1 base outside the gene matches. The CDR3 loop is CASSSSGRGDTQYF. In DNA form, the CDR3 reads TGTGCCAGCAGTTCTAGCGGGAGGGGAGATACGCAGTATTTT.

CDR3 amino acids: CASSASPGTGGRDGYTF. The CDR3 DNA reads as TGTGCCAGCAGTGCGAGTCCCGGGACAGGGGGCCGCGATGGCTACACCTTC. The chain employs TRBV6-1 and TRBJ1-2, with 12 bases lining up with TRBD1. Per the germline V gene, CDR1 is MNHNS and CDR2 is SASEGT. The ends lost 4 bases at V and 6 bases at J; junction bases unmatched: 12. The CDR3 consists of 17 residues.

The chain has TRBV27 and TRBJ1-1; TRBD1 aligns across 8 bases. V gave up 3 bases and J gave up 4 bases; unmatched junction bases: 4. Germline CDR1 and CDR2: MNHEY and SMNVEV (reference sequence). CDR3 length: 14 amino acids. The chain's CDR3 is CASSLIQGATEAFF. The CDR3 bases are TGTGCCAGCAGTTTGATCCAGGGGGCCACTGAAGCTTTCTTT.

This clone was seen only a few times. The chain's CDR3 is CATKGQESNEKLFF. Here the CDR3 DNA reads TGTGCCACCAAAGGACAGGAGAGTAATGAAAAACTGTTTTTT. V and J are TRBV10-3 and TRBJ1-4; TRBD1 aligns across 7 bases. The CDR3 runs to 14 residues. CDR1 and CDR2 from the germline V gene are ENHRY and SYGVKD. Trimming cost V 10 bases and J 4 bases; bases outside gene matches: 9.

This clone came up a few times. J is TRBJ2-1 and V is TRBV27, with D hard to call. Trimming shortened V by 3 bases and J by 6 bases, and 6 bases separated the two germline ends. Germline CDR1 and CDR2: MNHEY and SMNVEV (reference sequence). The CDR3 has 12 amino acids. The CDR3 region is CASSFESNEQFF. CDR3 in DNA: TGTGCCAGCAGTTTTGAGAGCAATGAGCAGTTCTTC.

In its sample, this clone was seen a few times. The chain employs TRBV7-2 and TRBJ1-1, with unresolved D. The CDR3 is 11 residues long. Trimming removed 3 bases from V and 10 bases from J, with 9 bases in between. Germline V gene lookup returns CDR1 SGHTA and CDR2 FQGNSA. CDR3 sequence: CASSFDTSAFF. The CDR3 DNA sequence: TGTGCCAGCAGCTTTGATACTTCAGCTTTCTTT. Using reference TRBV7-2 and TRBJ1-1 for the parts outside the CDR3, the full variable domain is GAGVSQSPSNKVTEKGKDVELRCDPISGHTALYWYRQSLGQGLEFLIYFQGNSAPDKSGLPSDRFSAERTGGSVSTLTIQRTQQEDSAVYLCASSFDTSAFFGQGTRLTVV.

The gene calls are TRBV5-4 and TRBJ1-4; 8 nucleotides match TRBD1. J gave up 6 bases and V 2 bases, and 9 bases lay outside the gene matches. The CDR3 totals 16 residues. The V gene's germline CDR1 is SGHNT and CDR2 YYREEE (reference sequence). The CDR3 loop is CASSFSPGQEYEKLFF. CDR3 DNA: TGTGCCAGCAGCTTTTCCCCGGGACAGGAGTATGAAAAACTGTTTTTT.

Here the CDR3 reads CAWSNLGTGGSLSQYF. In DNA, the CDR3 is TGTGCCTGGAGTAACCTCGGGACAGGGGGCTCTTTGAGCCAGTACTTC. The chain has TRBV30 and TRBJ2-7, with TRBD1 matching over 12 bases. Germline V lookup: CDR1 GTSNPN, CDR2 SVGIG (reference sequence). The trim removed 2 bases at V and 10 bases at J, leaving 15 bases unmatched. The CDR3 consists of 16 residues.